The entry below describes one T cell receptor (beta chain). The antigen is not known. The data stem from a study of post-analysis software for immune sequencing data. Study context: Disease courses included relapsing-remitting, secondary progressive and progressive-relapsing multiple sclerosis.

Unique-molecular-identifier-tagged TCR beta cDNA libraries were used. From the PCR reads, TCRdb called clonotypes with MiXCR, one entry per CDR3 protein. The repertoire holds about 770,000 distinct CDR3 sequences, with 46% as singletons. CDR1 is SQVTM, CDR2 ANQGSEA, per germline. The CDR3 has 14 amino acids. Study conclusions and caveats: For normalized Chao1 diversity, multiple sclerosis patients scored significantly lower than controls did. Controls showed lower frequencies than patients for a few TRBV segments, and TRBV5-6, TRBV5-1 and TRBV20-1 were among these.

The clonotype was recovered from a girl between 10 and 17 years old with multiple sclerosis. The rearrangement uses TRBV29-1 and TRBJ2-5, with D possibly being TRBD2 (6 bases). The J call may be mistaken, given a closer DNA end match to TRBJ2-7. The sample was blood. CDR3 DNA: TGCAGCGTGACGGGACTTCCTAGGGGAGGCGAGCAGTACTTC. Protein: CSVTGLPRGGEQYF.